Described below is a single T cell receptor (beta chain) sequence and its context. The sample originates from a study of blood T cell repertoires in COVID-19. Looking at the study overall: Nucleic acid was either cDNA or gDNA, and it came from T cells, B-cell-depleted T cells, or PBMCs.

The assay was immunoSEQ multiplex PCR, and TCRdb's table has in-frame clones only and misses some. The sample includes around 140,000 clones, almost 85% of them seen just once. V dropped 1 base and J dropped 6 bases, with 11 bases sitting between them. Per germline, CDR1 SGHRS and CDR2 YFSETQ. The CDR3 is 14 residues long. This TCR was recovered from a man between 60 and 75 years old with acute or convalescent COVID-19. Sequenced sample: peripheral blood. The gene calls are TRBV5-1 and TRBJ1-5; D possibly corresponds to TRBD1 (6 bases). The DNA of the CDR3 is TGCGCCAGCAGCTTGACCACAGGGAGTCAGCCCCAGCATTTT. This translates into CASSLTTGSQPQHF.